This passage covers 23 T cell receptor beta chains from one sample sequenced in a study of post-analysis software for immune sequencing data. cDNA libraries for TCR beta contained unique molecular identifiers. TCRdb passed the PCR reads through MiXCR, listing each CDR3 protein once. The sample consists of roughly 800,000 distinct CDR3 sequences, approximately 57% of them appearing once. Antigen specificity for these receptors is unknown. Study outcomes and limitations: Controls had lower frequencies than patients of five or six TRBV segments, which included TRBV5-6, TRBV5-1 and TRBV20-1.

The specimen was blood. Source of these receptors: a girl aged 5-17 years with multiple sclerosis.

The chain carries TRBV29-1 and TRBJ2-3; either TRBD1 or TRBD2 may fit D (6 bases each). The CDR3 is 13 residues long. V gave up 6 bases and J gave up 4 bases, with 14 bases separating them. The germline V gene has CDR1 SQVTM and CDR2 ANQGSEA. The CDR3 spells CSVRPGGPDTQYF. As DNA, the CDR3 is TGCAGCGTCAGGCCCGGGGGCCCAGATACGCAGTATTTT.

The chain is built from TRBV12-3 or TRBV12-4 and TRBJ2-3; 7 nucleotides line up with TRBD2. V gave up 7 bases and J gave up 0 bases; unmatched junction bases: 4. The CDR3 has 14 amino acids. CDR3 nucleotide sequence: TGTGCCAGCAAACCGGGACTAAGCACAGATACGCAGTATTTT. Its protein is CASKPGLSTDTQYF.

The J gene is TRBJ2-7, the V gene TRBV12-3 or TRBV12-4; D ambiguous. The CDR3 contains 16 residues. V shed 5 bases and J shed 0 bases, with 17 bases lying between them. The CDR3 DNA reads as TGTGCCAGCAGTCAAGAGACAACACGGAGCTCCTACGAGCAGTACTTC. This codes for CASSQETTRSSYEQYF.

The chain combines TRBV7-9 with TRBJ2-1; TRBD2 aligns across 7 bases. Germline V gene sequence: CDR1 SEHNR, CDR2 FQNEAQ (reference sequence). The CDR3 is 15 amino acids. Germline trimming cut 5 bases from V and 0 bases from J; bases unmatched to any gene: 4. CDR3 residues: CASSPGRHSYNEQFF. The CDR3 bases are TGTGCCAGCAGCCCCGGGAGGCACTCCTACAATGAGCAGTTCTTC.

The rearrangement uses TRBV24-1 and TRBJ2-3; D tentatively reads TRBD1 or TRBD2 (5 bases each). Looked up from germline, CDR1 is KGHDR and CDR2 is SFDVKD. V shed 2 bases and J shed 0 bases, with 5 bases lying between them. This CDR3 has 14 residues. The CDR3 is CATSDWDSTDTQYF. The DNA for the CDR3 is TGTGCCACCAGTGATTGGGACAGCACAGATACGCAGTATTTT.

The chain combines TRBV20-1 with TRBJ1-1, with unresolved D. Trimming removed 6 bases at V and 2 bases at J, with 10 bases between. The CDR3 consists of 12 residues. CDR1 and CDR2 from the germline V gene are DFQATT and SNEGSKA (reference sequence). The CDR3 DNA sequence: TGCAGTGCCAAGAGGGAAAACACTGAAGCTTTCTTT. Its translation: CSAKRENTEAFF.

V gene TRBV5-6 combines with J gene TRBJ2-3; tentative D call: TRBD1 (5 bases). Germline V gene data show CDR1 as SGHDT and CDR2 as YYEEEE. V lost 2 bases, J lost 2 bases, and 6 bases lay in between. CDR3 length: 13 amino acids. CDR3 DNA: TGTGCCAGCAGCTTTGGGGCCACAGATACGCAGTATTTT. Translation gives CASSFGATDTQYF.

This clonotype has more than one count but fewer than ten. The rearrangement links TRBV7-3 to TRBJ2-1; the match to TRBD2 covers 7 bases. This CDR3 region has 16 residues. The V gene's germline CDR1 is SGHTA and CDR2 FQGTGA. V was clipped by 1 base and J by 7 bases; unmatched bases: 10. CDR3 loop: CASSLIGGGIWNEQFF. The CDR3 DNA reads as TGTGCCAGCAGCTTAATTGGGGGAGGGATTTGGAATGAGCAGTTCTTC.

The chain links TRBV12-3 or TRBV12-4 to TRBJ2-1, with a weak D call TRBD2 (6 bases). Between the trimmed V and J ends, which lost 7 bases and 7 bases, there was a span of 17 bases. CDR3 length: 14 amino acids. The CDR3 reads CASTLSGVWNEQFF. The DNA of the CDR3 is TGTGCCAGCACCCTTTCGGGGGTCTGGAATGAGCAGTTCTTC.

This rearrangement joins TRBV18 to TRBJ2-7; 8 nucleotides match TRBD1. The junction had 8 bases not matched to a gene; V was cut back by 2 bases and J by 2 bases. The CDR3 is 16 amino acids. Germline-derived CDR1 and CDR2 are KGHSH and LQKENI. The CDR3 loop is CASSPDRQGLTYEQYF. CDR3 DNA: TGTGCCAGCTCACCAGATCGACAGGGGCTAACCTACGAGCAGTACTTC.

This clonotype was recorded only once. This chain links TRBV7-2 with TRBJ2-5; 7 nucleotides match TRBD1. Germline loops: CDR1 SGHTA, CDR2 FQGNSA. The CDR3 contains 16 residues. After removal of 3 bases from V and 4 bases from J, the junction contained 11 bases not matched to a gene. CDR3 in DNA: TGTGCCAGCAGCTTCAACCCCCAGGGGGTAGGAGAGACCCAGTACTTC. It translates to CASSFNPQGVGETQYF.

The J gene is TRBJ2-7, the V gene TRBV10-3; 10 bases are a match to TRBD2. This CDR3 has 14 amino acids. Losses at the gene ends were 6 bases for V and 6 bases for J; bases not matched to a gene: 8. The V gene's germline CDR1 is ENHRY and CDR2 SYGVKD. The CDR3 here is CAISPAAGGLEQYF. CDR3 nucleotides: TGTGCCATCAGCCCAGCAGCGGGGGGGCTCGAGCAGTACTTC.

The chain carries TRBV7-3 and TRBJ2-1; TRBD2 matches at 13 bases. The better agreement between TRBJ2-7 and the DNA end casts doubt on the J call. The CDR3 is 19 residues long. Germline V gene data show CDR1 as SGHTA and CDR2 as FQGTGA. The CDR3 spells CASSPIGVPGLAGNNEQYF. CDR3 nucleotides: TGTGCCAGCAGCCCAATAGGAGTCCCGGGACTAGCGGGGAACAATGAGCAGTACTTC.

The CDR3 region is CSAPRQGVDEQYF. The CDR3 DNA is TGCAGTGCTCCGCGACAGGGCGTTGACGAGCAGTACTTC. V is TRBV20-1 and J is TRBJ2-4; 7 bases are shared with TRBD1. TRBJ2-7 explains the end of the DNA better; the J call may be wrong. The germline gives CDR1 DFQATT, CDR2 SNEGSKA (reference sequence). This CDR3 region has 13 residues.

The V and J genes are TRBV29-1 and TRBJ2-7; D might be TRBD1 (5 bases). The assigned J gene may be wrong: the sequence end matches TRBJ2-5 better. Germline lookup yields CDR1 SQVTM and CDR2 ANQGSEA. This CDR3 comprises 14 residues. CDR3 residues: CSALTETGSRTQYF. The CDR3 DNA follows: TGCAGCGCATTGACAGAAACCGGTTCTAGGACCCAGTACTTC.

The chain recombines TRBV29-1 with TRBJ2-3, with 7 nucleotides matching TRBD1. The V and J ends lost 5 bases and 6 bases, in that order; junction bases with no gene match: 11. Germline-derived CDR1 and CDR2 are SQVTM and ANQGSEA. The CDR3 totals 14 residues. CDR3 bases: TGCAGCGTTAGCGGCAGGGGGAATCTTGATACGCAGTATTTT. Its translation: CSVSGRGNLDTQYF.

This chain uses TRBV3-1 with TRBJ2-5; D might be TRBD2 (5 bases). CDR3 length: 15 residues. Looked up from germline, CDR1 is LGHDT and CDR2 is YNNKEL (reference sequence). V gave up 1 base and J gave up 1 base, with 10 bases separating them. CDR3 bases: TGTGCCAGCAGCCAAGTCAGAGGGCGCCAAGAGACCCAGTACTTC. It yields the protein CASSQVRGRQETQYF.

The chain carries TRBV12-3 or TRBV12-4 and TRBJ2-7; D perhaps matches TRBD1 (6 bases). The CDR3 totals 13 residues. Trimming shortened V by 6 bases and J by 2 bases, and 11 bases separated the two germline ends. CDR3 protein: CASRNRETYEQYF. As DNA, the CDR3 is TGTGCCAGCAGAAACAGGGAAACCTACGAGCAGTACTTC.

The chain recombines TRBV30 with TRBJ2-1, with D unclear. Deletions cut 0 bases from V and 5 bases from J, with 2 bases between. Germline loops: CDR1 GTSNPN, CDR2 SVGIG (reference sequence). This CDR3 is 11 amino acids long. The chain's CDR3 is CAWSVHNEQFF. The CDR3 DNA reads TGTGCCTGGAGTGTACACAATGAGCAGTTCTTC. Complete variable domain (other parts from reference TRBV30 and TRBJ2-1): SQTIHQWPATLVQPVGSPLSLECTVEGTSNPNLYWYRQAAGRGLQLLFYSVGIGQISSEVPQNLSASRPQDRQFILSSKKLLLSDSGFYLCAWSVHNEQFFGPGTRLTVL.

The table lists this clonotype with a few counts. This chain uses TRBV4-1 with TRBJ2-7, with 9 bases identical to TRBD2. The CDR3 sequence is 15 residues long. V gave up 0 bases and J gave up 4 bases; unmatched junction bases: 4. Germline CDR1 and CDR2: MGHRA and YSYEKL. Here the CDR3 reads CASSQDWREGYEQYF. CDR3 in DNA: TGCGCCAGCAGCCAAGATTGGCGGGAGGGATACGAGCAGTACTTC.

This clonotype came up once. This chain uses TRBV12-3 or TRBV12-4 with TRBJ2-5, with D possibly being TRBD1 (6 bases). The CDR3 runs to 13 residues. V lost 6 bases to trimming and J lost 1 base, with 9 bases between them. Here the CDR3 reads CASSTGFQETQYF. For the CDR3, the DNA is TGTGCCAGCAGCACAGGGTTCCAAGAGACCCAGTACTTC.

CDR3 protein: CASSLAGGFYNEQFF. Here the CDR3 DNA reads TGTGCCAGCAGTTTAGCGGGAGGGTTTTACAATGAGCAGTTCTTC. The rearrangement links TRBV12-3 or TRBV12-4 to TRBJ2-1; TRBD2 aligns across 7 bases. This CDR3 is built from 15 residues. V dropped 0 bases and J dropped 4; count of bases not matched to a gene: 3.

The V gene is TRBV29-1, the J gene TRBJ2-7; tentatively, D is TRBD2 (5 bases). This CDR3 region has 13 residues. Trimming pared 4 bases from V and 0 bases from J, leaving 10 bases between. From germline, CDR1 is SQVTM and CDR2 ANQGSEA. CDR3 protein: CSVGGGSSYEQYF. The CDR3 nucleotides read TGCAGCGTTGGAGGTGGGAGCTCCTACGAGCAGTACTTC.